This TCR beta chain is from a study of blood T cell repertoires in COVID-19. Across the whole study: Material from acute and convalescent COVID-19 was sourced from the United States, Italy and Spain.

Per the authors' pipeline: Researchers report that nucleated cell counts were estimated from reference gene primer amplification. Assay: immunoSEQ multiplex PCR; the TCRdb copy retains only in-frame clones and omits some. V and J calls and clone size are copied from that table; D and trimming were computed from the DNA. This sample has about 200,000 clones, with over 70% found just once. This clone occurred once. Germline loops: CDR1 SQVTM, CDR2 ANQGSEA. Deletions cut 4 bases from V and 1 base from J, with 7 bases between. The CDR3 runs to 13 residues. V is TRBV29-1 and J is TRBJ1-4; D is uncertain. The sequencing input was peripheral blood. This clonotype originated in an elderly woman with acute or convalescent COVID-19. In DNA, the CDR3 is TGCAGCGTTGGAGGTCAAACTAATGAAAAACTGTTTTTT. This codes for CSVGGQTNEKLFF.